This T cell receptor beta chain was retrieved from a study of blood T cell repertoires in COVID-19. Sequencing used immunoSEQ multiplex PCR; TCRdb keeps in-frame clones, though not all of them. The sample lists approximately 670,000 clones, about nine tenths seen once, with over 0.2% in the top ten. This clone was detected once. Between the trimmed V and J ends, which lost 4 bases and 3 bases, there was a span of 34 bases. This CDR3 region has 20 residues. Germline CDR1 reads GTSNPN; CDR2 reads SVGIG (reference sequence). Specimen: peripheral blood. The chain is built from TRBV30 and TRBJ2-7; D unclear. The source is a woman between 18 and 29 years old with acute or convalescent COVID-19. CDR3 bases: TGTGCCTGGACTCCGAACCGGAACTGGGCAGTAAGAACCCAGGACTACGAGCAGTACTTC. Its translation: CAWTPNRNWAVRTQDYEQYF.